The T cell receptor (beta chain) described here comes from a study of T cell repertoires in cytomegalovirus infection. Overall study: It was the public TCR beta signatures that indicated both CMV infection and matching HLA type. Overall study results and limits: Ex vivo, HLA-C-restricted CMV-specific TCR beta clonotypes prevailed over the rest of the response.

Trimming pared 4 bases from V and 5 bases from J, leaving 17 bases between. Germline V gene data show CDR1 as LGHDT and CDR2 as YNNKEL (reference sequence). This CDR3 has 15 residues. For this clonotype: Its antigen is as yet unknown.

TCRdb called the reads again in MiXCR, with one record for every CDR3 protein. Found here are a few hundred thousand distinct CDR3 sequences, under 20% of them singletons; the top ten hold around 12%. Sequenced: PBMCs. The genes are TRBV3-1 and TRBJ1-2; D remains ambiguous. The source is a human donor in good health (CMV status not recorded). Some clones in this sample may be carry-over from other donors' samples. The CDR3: CASSPRPGANYGYTF. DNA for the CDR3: TGTGCCAGCAGCCCTCGCCCAGGAGCGAATTATGGCTACACCTTC.